This is a list of T cell receptor beta chains from one sample in a study of cytomegalovirus exposure and HLA in healthy donors. TCRdb's table, derived via immunoSEQ multiplex PCR, lists solely in-frame clones and lacks some. Here the sample spans about 120,000 clones, approximately 90% being singletons. Source material: PBMCs. These receptors came from a woman aged 25 to 39 in good health and CMV-seropositive. Both conserved end residues are part of each CDR3. D genes are given only for firm matches. Expanded clones get a size class; other rows say once, few or many, or leave the size out.

>NA|NA|TRBV27|TRBJ2-1
CASSPPPLGWYNEQFF
TGTGCCAGCAGTCCCCCCCCGCTAGGATGGTACAATGAGCAGTTCTTC
>TRBD2|NA|TRBV9|TRBJ2-5
CASSAHSGGAGETQYF
TGTGCCAGCAGCGCCCACAGCGGGGGGGCGGGAGAGACCCAGTACTTC
>TRBD2|NA|TRBV6-6|TRBJ2-3
CASRAREGGPDTQYF
TGTGCCAGCAGGGCTAGGGAGGGAGGGCCCGATACGCAGTATTTT
>NA|NA|TRBV29-1|TRBJ2-1
CSVEEAGHYNEQFF
TGCAGCGTTGAAGAAGCGGGACACTACAATGAGCAGTTCTTC
>TRBD2|NA|TRBV7-3|TRBJ2-3
CASSSGLAGGTDTQYF
TGTGCCAGCAGCTCGGGACTAGCGGGGGGCACAGATACGCAGTATTTT
>TRBD2|NA|TRBV19|TRBJ2-7
CASSTTSGVAPVLYF
TGTGCCAGTAGTACAACTAGCGGAGTTGCTCCCGTTCTGTACTTC
>NA|NA|TRBV6-1|TRBJ2-5
CASSVADTRKETQYF
TGTGCCAGCAGTGTCGCAGATACGAGGAAGGAGACCCAGTACTTC
>TRBD2|NA|TRBV5-1|TRBJ2-7
CASSLLPSGTAYEQYF
TGCGCCAGCAGCCTCCTCCCTAGCGGGACCGCCTACGAGCAGTACTTC
>TRBD2|NA|TRBV10-3|TRBJ2-3
CAISLSLAGGNTSTDTQYF
TGTGCCATCAGTCTTAGCCTAGCGGGGGGCAATACTAGCACAGATACGCAGTATTTT
>NA|NA|TRBV27|TRBJ2-1
CASRDAGLGIEQFF
TGTGCCAGCAGAGACGCGGGACTGGGAATTGAGCAGTTCTTC
>TRBD1|NA|TRBV4-2|TRBJ2-5
CASSQGTGQGIQETQYF
TGTGCCAGCAGCCAAGGGACCGGACAGGGCATCCAAGAGACCCAGTACTTC
>TRBD1|NA|TRBV5-6|TRBJ1-2
CASSTGTGETNYGYTF
TGTGCCAGCAGTACCGGGACAGGGGAGACTAACTATGGCTACACCTTC
>NA|NA|TRBV7-8|TRBJ2-5
CASSLQGLVGETQYF
TGTGCCAGCAGTTTACAGGGTTTGGTCGGGGAGACCCAGTACTTC
>NA|NA|TRBV2|TRBJ2-3
CASRSGLMPGDTQYF
TGTGCCAGCAGGAGCGGGCTGATGCCGGGAGATACGCAGTATTTT
>TRBD2|NA|TRBV5-1|TRBJ2-1
CASSPSSGGTYNEQFF
TGCGCCAGCAGCCCCTCGAGCGGGGGGACCTACAATGAGCAGTTCTTC
>NA|NA|TRBV7-6|TRBJ2-5
CASSPNRVVETQYF
TGTGCCAGCAGCCCCAACAGAGTGGTGGAGACCCAGTACTTC
>NA|NA|TRBV7-9|TRBJ2-7
CASSSTGTISYEQYF
TGTGCCAGCAGCTCAACCGGGACAATATCCTACGAGCAGTACTTC
>TRBD1|NA|TRBV7-7|TRBJ2-1
CASSPGPRGQSNEQFF
TGTGCTAGCAGCCCCGGGCCCAGGGGGCAGAGCAATGAGCAGTTCTTC
>NA|NA|TRBV6-1|TRBJ1-5
CASSQAGGGPYSNQPQHF
TGTGCCAGCAGTCAAGCTGGGGGGGGGCCGTATAGCAATCAGCCCCAGCATTTT
>NA|NA|TRBV5-6|TRBJ2-3
CASSLSRGSGTQYF
TGTGCCAGCAGCTTGTCTAGGGGGAGTGGTACGCAGTATTTT
>NA|NA|TRBV10-3|TRBJ2-7
CAISDMSRSSYEQYF
TGTGCCATCAGTGATATGTCGCGGAGCTCCTACGAGCAGTACTTC
>TRBD1|NA|TRBV9|TRBJ2-1
CASSVGAGGAYNEQFF
TGTGCCAGCAGCGTAGGGGCAGGGGGCGCCTACAATGAGCAGTTCTTC
>TRBD1|NA|TRBV28|TRBJ1-5
CASHPGQTYSNQPQHF
TGTGCCAGTCATCCGGGACAGACCTATAGCAATCAGCCCCAGCATTTT
>TRBD1|NA|TRBV4-3|TRBJ2-1
CASSQVVGTGGNEQFF
TGCGCCAGCAGCCAGGTAGTCGGGACAGGGGGGAATGAGCAGTTCTTC
>TRBD2|NA|TRBV11-2|TRBJ2-1
CASSPSGKVNEQFF
TGTGCCAGCAGCCCCAGCGGGAAGGTCAATGAGCAGTTCTTC
>TRBD1|NA|TRBV19|TRBJ1-1
CASSIQGVNTEAFF
TGTGCCAGTAGTATACAGGGGGTGAACACTGAAGCTTTCTTT
>TRBD2|NA|TRBV28|TRBJ2-2
CASSPGLAGGGTGELFF
TGTGCCAGCAGTCCTGGACTAGCGGGAGGGGGAACCGGGGAGCTGTTTTTT
>TRBD1|NA|TRBV10-3|TRBJ2-2
CAIGQGVTNTGELFF
TGTGCCATCGGTCAGGGGGTAACGAACACCGGGGAGCTGTTTTTT
>NA|NA|TRBV4-2|TRBJ1-2
CASSQDSSGTDYGYTF
TGTGCCAGCAGCCAAGATTCGAGCGGGACGGATTATGGCTACACCTTC
>NA|NA|TRBV28|TRBJ2-7
CASSLSQGIPYEQYF
TGTGCCAGCAGTTTATCCCAGGGAATTCCCTACGAGCAGTACTTC
>NA|NA|TRBV2|TRBJ1-1
CASSEWGRESTEAFF
TGTGCCAGCAGTGAATGGGGCAGGGAATCCACTGAAGCTTTCTTT
>TRBD2|NA|TRBV19|TRBJ2-1
CASSNLGPSGIYNEQFF
TGTGCCAGTTCAAATCTGGGGCCTAGCGGGATTTACAATGAGCAGTTCTTC
>TRBD2|NA|TRBV19|TRBJ2-3
CASSSRTSGIITDTQYF
TGTGCCAGTAGTAGCCGGACTAGCGGGATAATCACAGATACGCAGTATTTT
>NA|NA|TRBV27|TRBJ2-7
CASSLGGTSYEQYF
TGTGCCAGCAGTTTAGGCGGTACCTCCTACGAGCAGTACTTC
>TRBD1|NA|TRBV6-5|TRBJ1-1
CASRGQGPNTEAFF
TGTGCCAGCAGGGGACAGGGCCCGAACACTGAAGCTTTCTTT
>TRBD2|NA|TRBV15|TRBJ2-7
CATSRDWASGVYEQYF
TGTGCCACCAGCAGAGATTGGGCTAGCGGGGTCTACGAGCAGTACTTC
>TRBD1|once|TRBV5-1|TRBJ2-2
CASSSSGQGYTGELFF
TGCGCCAGCAGCTCCTCCGGACAGGGTTACACCGGGGAGCTGTTTTTT
>TRBD2|NA|TRBV7-3|TRBJ2-7
CASSLTGTSGSYEQYF
TGTGCCAGCAGCTTAACGGGAACTAGCGGTTCCTACGAGCAGTACTTC
>NA|NA|TRBV30|TRBJ2-7
CAWSTGTSYEQYF
TGTGCCTGGAGTACAGGTACATCCTACGAGCAGTACTTC
>NA|NA|TRBV5-8|TRBJ2-5
CASSLGGFQETQYF
TGTGCCAGCAGCTTGGGGGGCTTCCAAGAGACCCAGTACTTC